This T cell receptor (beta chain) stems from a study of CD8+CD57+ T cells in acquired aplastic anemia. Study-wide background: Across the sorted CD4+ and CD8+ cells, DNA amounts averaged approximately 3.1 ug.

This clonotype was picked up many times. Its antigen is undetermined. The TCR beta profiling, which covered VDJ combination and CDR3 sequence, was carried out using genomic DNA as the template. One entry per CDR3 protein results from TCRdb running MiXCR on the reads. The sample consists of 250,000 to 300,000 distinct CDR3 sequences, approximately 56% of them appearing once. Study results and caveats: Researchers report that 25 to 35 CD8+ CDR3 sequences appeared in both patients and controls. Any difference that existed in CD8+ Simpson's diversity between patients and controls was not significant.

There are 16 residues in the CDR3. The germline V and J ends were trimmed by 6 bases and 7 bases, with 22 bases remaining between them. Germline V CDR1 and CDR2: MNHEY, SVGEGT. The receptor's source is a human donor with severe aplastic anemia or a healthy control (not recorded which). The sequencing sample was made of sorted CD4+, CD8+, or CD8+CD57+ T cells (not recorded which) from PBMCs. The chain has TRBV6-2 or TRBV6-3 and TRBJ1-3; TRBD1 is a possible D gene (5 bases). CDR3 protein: CASRRRPGPAGNTIYF. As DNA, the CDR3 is TGTGCCAGCAGACGGCGCCCGGGACCGGCGGGGAACACCATATATTTT.